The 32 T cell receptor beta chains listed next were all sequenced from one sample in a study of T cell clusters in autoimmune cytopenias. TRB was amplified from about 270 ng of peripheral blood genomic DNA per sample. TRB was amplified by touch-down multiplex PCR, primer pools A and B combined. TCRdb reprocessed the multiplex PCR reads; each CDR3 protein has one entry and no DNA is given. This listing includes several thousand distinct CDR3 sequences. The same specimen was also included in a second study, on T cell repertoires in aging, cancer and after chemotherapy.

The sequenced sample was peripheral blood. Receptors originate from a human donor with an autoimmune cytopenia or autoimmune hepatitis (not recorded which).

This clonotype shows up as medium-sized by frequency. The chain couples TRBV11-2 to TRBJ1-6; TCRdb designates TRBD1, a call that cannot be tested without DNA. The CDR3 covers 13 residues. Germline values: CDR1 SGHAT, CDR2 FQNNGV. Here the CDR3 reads CASSRNRESPLHF. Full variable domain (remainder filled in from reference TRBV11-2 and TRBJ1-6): EAGVAQSPRYKIIEKRQSVAFWCNPISGHATLYWYQQILGQGPKLLIQFQNNGVVDDSQLPKDRFSAERLKGVDSTLKIQPAKLEDSAVYLCASSRNRESPLHFGNGTRLTVT.

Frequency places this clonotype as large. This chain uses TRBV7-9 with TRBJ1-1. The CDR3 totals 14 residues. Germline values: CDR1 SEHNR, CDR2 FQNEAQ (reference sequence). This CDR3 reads CASSLATLQAEAFF.

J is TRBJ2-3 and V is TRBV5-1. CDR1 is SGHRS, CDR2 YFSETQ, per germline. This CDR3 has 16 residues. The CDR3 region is CASSLALNGGTDTQYF.

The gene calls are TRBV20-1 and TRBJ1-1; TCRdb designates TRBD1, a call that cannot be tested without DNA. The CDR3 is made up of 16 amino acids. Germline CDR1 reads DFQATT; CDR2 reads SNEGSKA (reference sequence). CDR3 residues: CSARDRRTGGNTEAFF.

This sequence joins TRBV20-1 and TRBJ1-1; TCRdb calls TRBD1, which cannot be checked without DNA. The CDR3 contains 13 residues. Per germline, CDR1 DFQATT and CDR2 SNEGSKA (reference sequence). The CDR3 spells CSARDPKQEEAFF.

The CDR3: CASFRDSTTEAFF. The chain carries TRBV6-1 and TRBJ1-1; checking the TCRdb D call of TRBD1 is not possible without DNA. The CDR3 totals 13 residues. Germline loops: CDR1 MNHNS, CDR2 SASEGT.

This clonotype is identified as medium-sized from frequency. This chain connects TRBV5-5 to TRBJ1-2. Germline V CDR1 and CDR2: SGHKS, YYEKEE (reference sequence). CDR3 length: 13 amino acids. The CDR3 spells CASSLGMDYGYTF.

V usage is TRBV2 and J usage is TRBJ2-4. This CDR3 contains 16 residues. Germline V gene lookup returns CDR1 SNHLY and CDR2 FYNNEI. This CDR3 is CASSDRLALRWDIQYF.

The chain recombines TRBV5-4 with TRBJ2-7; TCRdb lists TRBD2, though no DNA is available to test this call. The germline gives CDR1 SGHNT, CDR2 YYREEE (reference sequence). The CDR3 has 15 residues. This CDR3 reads CASSSLAGGPYEQYF.

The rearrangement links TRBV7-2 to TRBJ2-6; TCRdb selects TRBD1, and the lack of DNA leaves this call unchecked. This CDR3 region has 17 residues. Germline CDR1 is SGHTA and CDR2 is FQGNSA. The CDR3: CASSLGGGRAGANVLTF.

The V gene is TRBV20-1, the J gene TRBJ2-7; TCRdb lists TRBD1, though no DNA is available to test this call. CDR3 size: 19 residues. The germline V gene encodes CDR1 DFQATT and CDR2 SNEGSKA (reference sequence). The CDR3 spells CSATVWRGQGVWKAYEQYF.

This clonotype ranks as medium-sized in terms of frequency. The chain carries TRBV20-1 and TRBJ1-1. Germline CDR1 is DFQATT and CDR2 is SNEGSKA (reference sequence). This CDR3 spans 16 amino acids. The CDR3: CSALGMDAIMGTEAFF.

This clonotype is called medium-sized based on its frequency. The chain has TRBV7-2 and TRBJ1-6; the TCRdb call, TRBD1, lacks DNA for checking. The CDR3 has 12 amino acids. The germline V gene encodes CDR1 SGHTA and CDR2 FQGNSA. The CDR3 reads CASSGRDSPLHF.

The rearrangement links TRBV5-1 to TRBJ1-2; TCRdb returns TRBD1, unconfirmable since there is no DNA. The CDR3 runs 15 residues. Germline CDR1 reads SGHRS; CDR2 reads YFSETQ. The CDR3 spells CASSLVTGGDYGYTF. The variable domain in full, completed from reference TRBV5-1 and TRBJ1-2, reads KAGVTQTPRYLIKTRGQQVTLSCSPISGHRSVSWYQQTPGQGLQFLFEYFSETQRNKGNFPGRFSGRQFSNSRSEMNVSTLELGDSALYLCASSLVTGGDYGYTFGSGTRLTVV.

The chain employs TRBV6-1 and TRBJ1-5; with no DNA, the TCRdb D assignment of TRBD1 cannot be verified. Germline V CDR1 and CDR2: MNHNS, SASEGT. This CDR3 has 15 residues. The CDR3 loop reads CASSGGDGANQPQHF.

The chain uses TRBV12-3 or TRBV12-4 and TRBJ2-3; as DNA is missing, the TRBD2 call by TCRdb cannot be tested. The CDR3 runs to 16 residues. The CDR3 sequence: CASSDQLAGVTDTQYF.

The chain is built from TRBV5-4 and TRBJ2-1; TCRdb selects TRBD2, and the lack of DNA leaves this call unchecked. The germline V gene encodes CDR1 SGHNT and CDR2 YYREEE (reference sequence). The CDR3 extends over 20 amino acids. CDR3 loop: CASSLALGVAETTLYNEQFF.

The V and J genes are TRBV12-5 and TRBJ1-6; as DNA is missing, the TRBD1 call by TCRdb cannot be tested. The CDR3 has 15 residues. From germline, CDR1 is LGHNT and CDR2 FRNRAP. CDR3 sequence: CASGGDRGGNSPLHF.

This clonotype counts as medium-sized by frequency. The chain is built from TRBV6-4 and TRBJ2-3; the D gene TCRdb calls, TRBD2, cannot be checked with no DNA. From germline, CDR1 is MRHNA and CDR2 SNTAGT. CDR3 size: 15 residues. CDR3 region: CASSERGGSTDTQYF.

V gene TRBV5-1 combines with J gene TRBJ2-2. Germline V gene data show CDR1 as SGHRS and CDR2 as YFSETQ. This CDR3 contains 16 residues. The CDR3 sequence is CASSLVRPGSTGELFF.

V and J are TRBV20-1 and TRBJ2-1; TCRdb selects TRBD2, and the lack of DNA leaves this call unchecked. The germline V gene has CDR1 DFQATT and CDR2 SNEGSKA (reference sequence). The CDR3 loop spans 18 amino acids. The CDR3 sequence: CSARDQGGSLSSYNEQFF.

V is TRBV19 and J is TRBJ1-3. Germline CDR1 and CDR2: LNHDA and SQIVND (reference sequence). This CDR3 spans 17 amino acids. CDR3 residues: CASTTIAGVFSGNTIYF.

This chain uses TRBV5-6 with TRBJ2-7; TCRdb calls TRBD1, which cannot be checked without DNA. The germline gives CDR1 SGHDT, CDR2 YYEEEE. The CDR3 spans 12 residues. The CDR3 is CASRTGSYEQYF.

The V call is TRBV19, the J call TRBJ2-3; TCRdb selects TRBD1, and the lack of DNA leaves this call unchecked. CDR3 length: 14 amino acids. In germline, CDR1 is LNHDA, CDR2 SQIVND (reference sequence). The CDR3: CASSISPPGDTQYF.

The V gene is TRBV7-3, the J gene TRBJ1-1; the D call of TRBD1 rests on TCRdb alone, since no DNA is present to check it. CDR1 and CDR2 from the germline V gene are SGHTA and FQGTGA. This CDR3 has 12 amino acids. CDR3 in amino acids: CASSLGGTQAFF.

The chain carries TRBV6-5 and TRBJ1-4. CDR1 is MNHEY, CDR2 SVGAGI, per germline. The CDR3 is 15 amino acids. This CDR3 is CASSYSGSTNEKLFF.

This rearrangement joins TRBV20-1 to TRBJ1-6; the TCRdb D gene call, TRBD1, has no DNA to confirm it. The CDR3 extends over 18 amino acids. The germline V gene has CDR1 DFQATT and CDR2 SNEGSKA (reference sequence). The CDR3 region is CSARAHTRGGFENSPLHF.

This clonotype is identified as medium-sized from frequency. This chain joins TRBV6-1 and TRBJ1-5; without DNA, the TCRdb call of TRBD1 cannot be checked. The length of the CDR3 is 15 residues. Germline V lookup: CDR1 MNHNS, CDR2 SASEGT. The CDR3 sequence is CASRVRQGTKQPQHF.

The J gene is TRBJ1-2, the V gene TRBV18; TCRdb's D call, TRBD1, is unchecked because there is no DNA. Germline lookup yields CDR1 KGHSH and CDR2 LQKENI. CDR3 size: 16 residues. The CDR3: CASSPSTDRGSYGYTF.

This CDR3 is CASTKGQGNQPQHF. V gene TRBV12-3 or TRBV12-4 combines with J gene TRBJ1-5; the TCRdb call, TRBD1, lacks DNA for checking. This CDR3 contains 14 residues.

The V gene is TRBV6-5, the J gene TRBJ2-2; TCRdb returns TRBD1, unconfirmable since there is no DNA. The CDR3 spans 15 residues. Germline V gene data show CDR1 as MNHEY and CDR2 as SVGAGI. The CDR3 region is CASRGGDRRTGELFF.

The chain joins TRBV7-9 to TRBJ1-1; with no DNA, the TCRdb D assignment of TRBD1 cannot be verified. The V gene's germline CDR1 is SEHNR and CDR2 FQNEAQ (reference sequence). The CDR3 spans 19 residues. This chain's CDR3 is CASSLPRRGPTGTGTEAFF.